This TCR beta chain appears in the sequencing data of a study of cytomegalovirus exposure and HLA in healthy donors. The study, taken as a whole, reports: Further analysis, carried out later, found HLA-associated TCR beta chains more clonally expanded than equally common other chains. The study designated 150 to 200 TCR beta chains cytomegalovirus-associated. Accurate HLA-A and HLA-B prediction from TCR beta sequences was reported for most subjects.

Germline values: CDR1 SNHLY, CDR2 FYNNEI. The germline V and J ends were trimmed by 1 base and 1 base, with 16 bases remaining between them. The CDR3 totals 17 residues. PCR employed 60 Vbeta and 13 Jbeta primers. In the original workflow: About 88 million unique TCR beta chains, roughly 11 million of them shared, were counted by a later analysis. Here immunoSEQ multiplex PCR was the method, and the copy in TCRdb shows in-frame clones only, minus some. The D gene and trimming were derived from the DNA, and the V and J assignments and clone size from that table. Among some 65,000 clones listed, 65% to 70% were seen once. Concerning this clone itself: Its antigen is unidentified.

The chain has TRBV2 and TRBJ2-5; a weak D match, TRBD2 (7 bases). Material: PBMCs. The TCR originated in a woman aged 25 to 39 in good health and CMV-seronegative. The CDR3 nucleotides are TGTGCCAGCAGTGAAGTCGGCAGGGGAGGGGGCCAAGAGACCCAGTACTTC. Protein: CASSEVGRGGGQETQYF.